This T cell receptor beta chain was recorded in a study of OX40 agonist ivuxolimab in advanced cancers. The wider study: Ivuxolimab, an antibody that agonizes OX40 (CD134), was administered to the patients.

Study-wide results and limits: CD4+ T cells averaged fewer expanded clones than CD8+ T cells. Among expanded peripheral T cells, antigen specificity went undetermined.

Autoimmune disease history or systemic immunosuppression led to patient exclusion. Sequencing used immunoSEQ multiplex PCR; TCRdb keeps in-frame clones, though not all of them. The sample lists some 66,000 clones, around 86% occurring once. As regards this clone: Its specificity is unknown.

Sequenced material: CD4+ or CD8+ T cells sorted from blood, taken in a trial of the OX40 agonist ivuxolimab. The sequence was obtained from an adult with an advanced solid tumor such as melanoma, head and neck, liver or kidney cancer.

This CDR3 reads CASSTGHRSSEAFF. The CDR3 bases are TGTGCCAGCAGCACGGGACACCGATCCTCTGAAGCTTTCTTT. The chain joins TRBV5-6 to TRBJ1-1; perhaps TRBD1 as D (6 bases). CDR1 SGHDT and CDR2 YYEEEE come from the germline V gene. CDR3 length equals 14 residues. V dropped 4 bases and J dropped 6 bases, with 16 bases sitting between them. Looking up the rest from reference TRBV5-6 and TRBJ1-1 gives the full variable domain: DAGVTQSPTHLIKTRGQQVTLRCSPKSGHDTVSWYQQALGQGPQFIFQYYEEEERQRGNFPDRFSGHQFPNYSSELNVNALLLGDSALYLCASSTGHRSSEAFFGQGTRLTVV.